Sequencing of this TCR beta chain was carried out in a study of blood T cell repertoires in COVID-19. Study at large: The United States, Italy and Spain provided the acute and convalescent COVID-19 samples. In each case, the material was cDNA or gDNA derived from T cells, B-cell-depleted T cells, or PBMCs.

The germline V gene encodes CDR1 SSHAT and CDR2 FNYEAQ (reference sequence). The CDR3 runs 17 residues. Profiling relied on immunoSEQ multiplex PCR, and the TCRdb table lists in-frame clones only, not all of them. The sample includes about 190,000 clones, 84% of them seen just once. This sequence was found in a human donor in a cohort sampled during active COVID-19. The sample consisted of peripheral blood. This sequence joins TRBV7-7 and TRBJ2-7, with D maybe TRBD2 (6 bases). CDR3 bases: TGTGCTAGCAGCTTAGAAACCCGGGAGATAGAGACCTACGAGCAGTACGTC. Protein sequence: CASSLETREIETYEQYV.